These 15 T cell receptor beta chains share one sample of origin, sequenced in a study of blood T cell repertoires in COVID-19. TCRdb's copy holds only in-frame clones and misses some; the assay was immunoSEQ multiplex PCR. The sample shows a few hundred thousand clones, 75% to 90% of them seen only once. Sequencing was performed on PBMCs or T cells enriched from blood (not recorded which). All receptors derive from a man aged 25-45 years who had recovered from COVID-19.

This rearrangement joins TRBV5-4 to TRBJ2-2; the match to TRBD1 covers 10 bases. From germline, CDR1 is SGHNT and CDR2 YYREEE (reference sequence). The CDR3 has 16 residues. The junction had 7 bases not matched to a gene; V was cut back by 4 bases and J by 4 bases. CDR3 DNA sequence: TGTGCCAGCAGCGGAGACAGGGGGCTTGTCACCGGGGAGCTGTTTTTT. It is translated as CASSGDRGLVTGELFF.

This clone was counted once. The chain joins TRBV28 to TRBJ2-2; a weak D match, TRBD2 (5 bases). The V end was cut by 8 bases, the J end by 0 bases, with 10 bases between. Germline CDR1 MDHEN, CDR2 SYDVKM. CDR3 length: 14 amino acids. CDR3 protein: CASLPGTNTGELFF. CDR3 DNA sequence: TGTGCCAGCCTCCCGGGGACGAACACCGGGGAGCTGTTTTTT.

With regard to this clone: The junction does not match germline at one end; this may be a read error. J is TRBJ1-2 and V is TRBV28; 10 bases map to TRBD1. Germline CDR1 MDHEN, CDR2 SYDVKM. This CDR3 is 11 amino acids long. The chain's CDR3 is CASRDRGRRAF. In DNA, the CDR3 is TGTGCCAGCCGGGACAGGGGCCGTCGGGCCTTC.

The rearrangement uses TRBV27 and TRBJ2-7; 13 bases match TRBD2. With 4 bases clipped from V and 4 bases from J, the junction kept 4 bases outside the gene matches. The CDR3 runs to 15 residues. Germline-derived CDR1 and CDR2 are MNHEY and SMNVEV (reference sequence). This chain's CDR3 is CASSYRLAGGYEQYF. CDR3 DNA: TGTGCCAGCAGTTATAGACTAGCGGGAGGATACGAGCAGTACTTC.

This clone appeared a single time. V is TRBV7-2 and J is TRBJ1-4; the match to TRBD1 covers 8 bases. CDR1 is SGHTA and CDR2 is FQGNSA in the germline V gene. The CDR3 is 15 residues long. V was clipped by 6 bases and J by 7 bases; unmatched bases: 10. The CDR3 is CASSLQTGTGEKLFF. The DNA for the CDR3 is TGTGCCAGCAGTCTACAAACGGGGACAGGTGAAAAACTGTTTTTT.

The chain uses TRBV28 and TRBJ2-1, with 8 bases lining up with TRBD2. The germline gives CDR1 MDHEN, CDR2 SYDVKM. V lost 4 bases, J lost 8 bases, and 10 bases stayed unmatched. The CDR3 is made up of 15 amino acids. In nucleotides, the CDR3 is TGTGCCAGCAGTTCGCCTCCAACTAGCGGCCATGAGCAGTTCTTC. It yields the protein CASSSPPTSGHEQFF.

The genes are TRBV6-5 and TRBJ2-3; D unclear. This CDR3 region has 15 residues. CDR1 and CDR2 from the germline V gene are MNHEY and SVGAGI. V was pared by 4 bases and J by 1 base, with 12 bases between. Here the CDR3 DNA reads TGTGCCAGCAGTTTAGGAGAGAGACGCACAGATACGCAGTATTTT. This codes for CASSLGERRTDTQYF.

The rearrangement links TRBV4-1 to TRBJ1-1; D unresolved. Germline V gene lookup returns CDR1 MGHRA and CDR2 YSYEKL. The CDR3 covers 14 residues. Deletions cut 0 bases from V and 10 bases from J, with 15 bases between. DNA of the CDR3: TGCGCCAGCAGCCAAGATCGTCACGGCTCGGGAGCTTTCTTT. It codes for CASSQDRHGSGAFF.

This chain joins TRBV30 and TRBJ2-7; TRBD2 matches 8 bases. The germline V gene has CDR1 GTSNPN and CDR2 SVGIG (reference sequence). This CDR3 is built from 14 residues. V gave up 5 bases and J gave up 1 base; unmatched junction bases: 7. The CDR3 DNA sequence: TGTGCCTGGGGTACCGGGACTAGGTCCTACGAGCAGTACTTC. Its translation is CAWGTGTRSYEQYF.

This sequence joins TRBV7-9 and TRBJ2-7, with 8 bases that match TRBD1. Germline V gene data show CDR1 as SEHNR and CDR2 as FQNEAQ (reference sequence). V lost 4 bases and J lost 6; bases outside the gene matches: 11. The CDR3 is 15 amino acids. DNA for the CDR3: TGTGCCAGCAGCTCTCCCGGGACAGGTTATAGCGAGCAGTACTTC. It translates to CASSSPGTGYSEQYF. Complete variable domain (other parts from reference TRBV7-9 and TRBJ2-7): DTGVSQNPRHKITKRGQNVTFRCDPISEHNRLYWYRQTLGQGPEFLTYFQNEAQLEKSRLLSDRFSAERPKGSFSTLEIQRTEQGDSAMYLCASSSPGTGYSEQYFGPGTRLTVT.

CDR3 protein: CASSDSSRVTLHF. The CDR3 nucleotides read TGTGCCAGCAGCGATTCAAGCCGGGTCACCCTCCACTTT. This rearrangement joins TRBV27 to TRBJ1-6, with unresolved D. The length of the CDR3 is 13 residues. V lost 6 bases and J 14 bases, leaving 17 bases between the germline ends. The V gene's germline CDR1 is MNHEY and CDR2 SMNVEV (reference sequence).

The chain has TRBV5-4 and TRBJ2-3, with D possibly TRBD2 on 5 matching bases. The CDR3 has 17 amino acids. In germline, CDR1 is SGHNT, CDR2 YYREEE (reference sequence). Trimming cost V 0 bases and J 6 bases, with 20 bases left between them. As DNA, the CDR3 is TGTGCCAGCAGCTTGGGCTCCGGGAAAAACCAGCGGGATACGCAGTATTTT. Protein: CASSLGSGKNQRDTQYF. Full variable domain (remainder filled in from reference TRBV5-4 and TRBJ2-3): ETGVTQSPTHLIKTRGQQVTLRCSSQSGHNTVSWYQQALGQGPQFIFQYYREEENGRGNFPPRFSGLQFPNYSSELNVNALELDDSALYLCASSLGSGKNQRDTQYFGPGTRLTVL.

The chain has TRBV25-1 and TRBJ2-7; the D gene is possibly TRBD2 (5 bases). Germline-derived CDR1 and CDR2 are MGHDK and SYGVNS. The CDR3 spans 15 residues. V was trimmed by 5 bases and J by 0 bases, leaving 14 bases between them. For the CDR3, the DNA is TGTGCCAGCAGTCAAACAAGAGGGATCTCCTACGAGCAGTACTTC. Translated, it gives CASSQTRGISYEQYF.

This chain links TRBV2 with TRBJ1-5, with a weak D call TRBD1 (5 bases). The CDR3 contains 14 residues. Germline V gene lookup returns CDR1 SNHLY and CDR2 FYNNEI. Trimming stripped 6 bases from V and 6 bases from J, with 15 bases between. Here the CDR3 reads CASSGGGNSQPQHF. CDR3 in DNA: TGTGCCAGCAGCGGGGGGGGGAACAGTCAGCCCCAGCATTTT.

The rearrangement uses TRBV30 and TRBJ2-1, with 9 bases aligning to TRBD2. The CDR3 totals 19 residues. With V trimmed by 0 bases and J by 9 bases, 21 bases remained unmatched. Per the germline V gene, CDR1 is GTSNPN and CDR2 is SVGIG (reference sequence). The DNA of the CDR3 is TGTGCCTGGAGTGTACCGAGGTCCAGCGGGAGGAACAAGAAAGGTGAGCAGTTCTTC. Protein sequence: CAWSVPRSSGRNKKGEQFF. Variable domain in full (rest from reference TRBV30 and TRBJ2-1): SQTIHQWPATLVQPVGSPLSLECTVEGTSNPNLYWYRQAAGRGLQLLFYSVGIGQISSEVPQNLSASRPQDRQFILSSKKLLLSDSGFYLCAWSVPRSSGRNKKGEQFFGPGTRLTVL.